This T cell receptor beta chain comes out of a study of cytomegalovirus exposure and HLA in healthy donors. Both 60 Vbeta primers and 13 Jbeta primers went into the PCR. Assay used: immunoSEQ multiplex PCR; TCRdb lists only in-frame clones, some missing. The sample comprises 190,000 or so clones, over 80% of which are singletons, and roughly a tenth rests with the top ten. Nominal health characterized the donors when sampled, though unrecorded immune exposures were likely. The CDR3 sequence is 16 residues long. CDR1 and CDR2 from the germline V gene are SGDLS and YYNGEE. V gave up 0 bases and J gave up 3 bases, with 16 bases separating them.

This sequence originates from a woman aged 50 to 60 in good health and CMV-seropositive. The V call is TRBV9, the J call TRBJ2-7, with a possible D match to TRBD2 (6 bases). The sample comprised PBMCs. The CDR3, as DNA: TGTGCCAGCAGCGTAGAGTATGGTCGGGGACTCTACGAGCAGTACTTC. Encoded protein: CASSVEYGRGLYEQYF.